This T cell receptor beta chain was retrieved from a study of OX40 agonist ivuxolimab in advanced cancers. Study context: Earlier anti-PD-1, anti-PD-L1 or anti-CTLA-4 therapy was permitted; 30% to 50% had received some.

Only in-frame clones appear in the TCRdb table, and some are missing; sequencing was by immunoSEQ multiplex PCR. The sample holds about 43,000 clones, around 85% seen once. The CDR3 is 15 residues long. The V segment lost 10 bases and the J segment 1 base; nucleotides outside the gene matches: 8. The germline gives CDR1 MNHEY, CDR2 SMNVEV (reference sequence). Researchers took blood at baseline, on cycle 4 day 1, and on cycle 7 day 1. The chain links TRBV27 to TRBJ2-3, with 10 bases lining up with TRBD2. The sequence was obtained from an adult with an advanced solid tumor such as melanoma, head and neck, liver or kidney cancer. Sample: CD4+ or CD8+ T cells sorted from blood, taken in a trial of the OX40 agonist ivuxolimab. The CDR3 nucleotides are TGTGCCACCAGCCCCGGGACTAGCGGCACAGATACGCAGTATTTT. This codes for CATSPGTSGTDTQYF.